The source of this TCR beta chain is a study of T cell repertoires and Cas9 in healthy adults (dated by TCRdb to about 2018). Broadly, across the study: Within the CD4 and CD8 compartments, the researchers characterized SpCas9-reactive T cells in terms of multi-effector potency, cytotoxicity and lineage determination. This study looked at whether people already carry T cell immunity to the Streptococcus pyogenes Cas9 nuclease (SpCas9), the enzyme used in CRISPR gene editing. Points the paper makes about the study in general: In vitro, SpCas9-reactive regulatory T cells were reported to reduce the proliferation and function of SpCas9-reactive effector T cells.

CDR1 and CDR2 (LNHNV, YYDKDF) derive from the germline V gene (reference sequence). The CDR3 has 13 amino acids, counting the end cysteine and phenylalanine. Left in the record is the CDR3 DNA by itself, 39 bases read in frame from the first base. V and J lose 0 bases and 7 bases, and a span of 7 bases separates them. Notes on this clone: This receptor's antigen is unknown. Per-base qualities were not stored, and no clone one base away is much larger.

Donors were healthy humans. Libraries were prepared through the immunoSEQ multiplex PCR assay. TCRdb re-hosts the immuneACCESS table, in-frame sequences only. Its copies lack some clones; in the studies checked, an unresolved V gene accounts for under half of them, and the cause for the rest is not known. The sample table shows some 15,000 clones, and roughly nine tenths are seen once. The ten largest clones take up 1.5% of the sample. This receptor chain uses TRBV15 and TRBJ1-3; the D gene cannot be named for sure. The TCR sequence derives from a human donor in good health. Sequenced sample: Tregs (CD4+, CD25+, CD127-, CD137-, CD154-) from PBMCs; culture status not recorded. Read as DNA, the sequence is TGTGCCACCAGCAGAGACGTGGCGAACACCATATATTTT. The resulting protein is CATSRDVANTIYF.